The 13 T cell receptor beta chains presented below share a single source sample, sequenced in a study of OX40 agonist ivuxolimab in advanced cancers. The data were produced by immunoSEQ multiplex PCR, yet TCRdb's version contains in-frame clones alone and is incomplete. The sample has tens of thousands of clones; 75% to 90% are singletons. Sample: CD4+ or CD8+ T cells sorted from blood, taken in a trial of the OX40 agonist ivuxolimab. These receptors were obtained from an adult with an advanced solid tumor such as melanoma, head and neck, liver or kidney cancer.

The count of this clone is one. The rearrangement uses TRBV28 and TRBJ2-7; 9 bases map to TRBD1. The CDR3 length is 13 residues. V dropped 4 bases and J dropped 7; count of bases not matched to a gene: 5. Germline CDR1 and CDR2: MDHEN and SYDVKM. The CDR3 is CASSWTGEGEQYF. In DNA form, the CDR3 reads TGTGCCAGCAGTTGGACAGGGGAGGGGGAGCAGTACTTC.

This clone was counted a single time. The chain couples TRBV27 to TRBJ2-3; D call uncertain. The V end was cut by 6 bases, the J end by 7 bases, with 11 bases between. CDR3 length: 12 residues. Germline values: CDR1 MNHEY, CDR2 SMNVEV (reference sequence). The CDR3 region is CASSAGYNTQYF. CDR3 DNA: TGTGCCAGCAGCGCCGGTTATAATACGCAGTATTTT.

The genes are TRBV5-1 and TRBJ2-7, with D perhaps matching TRBD1 (5 bases). The CDR3 totals 13 residues. The germline gives CDR1 SGHRS, CDR2 YFSETQ. Trimming stripped 0 bases from V and 7 bases from J, with 11 bases between. The chain's CDR3 is CASSLVLGREQYF. CDR3 DNA sequence: TGCGCCAGCAGCTTGGTTCTGGGGCGGGAGCAGTACTTC. Full variable domain (missing parts from reference TRBV5-1 and TRBJ2-7): KAGVTQTPRYLIKTRGQQVTLSCSPISGHRSVSWYQQTPGQGLQFLFEYFSETQRNKGNFPGRFSGRQFSNSRSEMNVSTLELGDSALYLCASSLVLGREQYFGPGTRLTVT.

The rearrangement uses TRBV7-2 and TRBJ2-7; TRBD2 matches at 13 bases. CDR3 length: 19 residues. Germline CDR1 is SGHTA and CDR2 is FQGNSA. J was trimmed by 2 bases and V by 3 bases; bases with no gene match: 13. The CDR3 region has the DNA TGTGCCAGCAGCTTTCAACCCATCGGACTAGCGGGAGACCCCTACGAGCAGTACTTC. The encoded protein is CASSFQPIGLAGDPYEQYF.

This chain links TRBV27 with TRBJ2-5; the match to TRBD1 covers 7 bases. CDR1 MNHEY and CDR2 SMNVEV come from the germline V gene (reference sequence). The CDR3 is made up of 16 amino acids. Losses at the gene ends were 5 bases for V and 5 bases for J; bases not matched to a gene: 14. As DNA, the CDR3 is TGTGCCAGCAGTCCCGGCCAATACAGGGGTATGGAGACCCAGTACTTC. It translates to CASSPGQYRGMETQYF.

This chain links TRBV5-4 with TRBJ1-2; the D is unclear. The CDR3 spans 13 residues. Germline V CDR1 and CDR2: SGHNT, YYREEE (reference sequence). V lost 0 bases and J lost 8, with 11 bases in between. The CDR3 sequence: CASSLDSRKGYTF. The CDR3 DNA reads TGTGCCAGCAGCTTGGACAGTAGGAAAGGCTACACCTTC.

This sequence joins TRBV7-9 and TRBJ2-7; tentatively, D is TRBD2 (6 bases). The V gene lost 11 bases and the J gene lost 2 bases, with 16 bases spanning the gap. The CDR3 totals 13 residues. From germline, CDR1 is SEHNR and CDR2 FQNEAQ (reference sequence). In DNA form, the CDR3 reads TGTGCCGCTGAGGAGGGCCTCGCCTACGAGCAGTACTTC. Its translation is CAAEEGLAYEQYF.

The chain recombines TRBV5-6 with TRBJ2-7; 16 bases line up with TRBD2. Germline V gene data show CDR1 as SGHDT and CDR2 as YYEEEE. Trimming cost V 2 bases and J 3 bases; bases outside gene matches: 8. This CDR3 region has 18 residues. In DNA, the CDR3 is TGTGCCAGCAGCTTCAGAGGGACTAGCGGGAGGGCGATCTACGAGCAGTACTTC. Its translation is CASSFRGTSGRAIYEQYF.

The rearrangement links TRBV25-1 to TRBJ2-1, with D maybe TRBD2 (6 bases). This CDR3 has 14 amino acids. The V gene lost 4 bases and the J gene lost 8 bases, with 15 bases spanning the gap. Looked up from germline, CDR1 is MGHDK and CDR2 is SYGVNS. The CDR3 here is CASSGGLGFDEQFF. Written as DNA, the CDR3 is TGTGCCAGCAGTGGGGGACTCGGGTTTGATGAGCAGTTCTTC.

V gene TRBV29-1 combines with J gene TRBJ1-2; 7 positions agree with TRBD1. Germline CDR1 and CDR2: SQVTM and ANQGSEA. CDR3 length equals 15 residues. Trimming took 0 bases from V and 2 from J; bases not matched to a gene: 6. The CDR3 DNA follows: TGCAGCGTTGAAGATAGGGGGCGGGACAACTATGGCTACACCTTC. This gives the protein CSVEDRGRDNYGYTF.

V gene TRBV21-1 combines with J gene TRBJ2-1. TRBV21-1 is listed as a pseudogene. CDR3 size: 15 residues. The CDR3 DNA is TGTGCCAGCAGCAAAGCCAAATCCCGCCACAATGAGCAGTTCTTC. Translation: CASSKAKSRHNEQFF.

The chain links TRBV28 to TRBJ2-3; 8 positions agree with TRBD2. V shed 3 bases, J shed 1 base, and the junction held 6 bases outside the gene matches. In germline, CDR1 is MDHEN, CDR2 SYDVKM. This CDR3 has 16 residues. The DNA of the CDR3 is TGTGCCAGCAGTTTTGAAAAGCGGGAGCGCACAGATACGCAGTATTTT. Translated, it gives CASSFEKRERTDTQYF.

The V call is TRBV28, the J call TRBJ2-6; 7 nucleotides match TRBD1. Trimming took 3 bases from V and 3 from J; bases not matched to a gene: 2. This CDR3 has 15 amino acids. CDR1 and CDR2 from the germline V gene are MDHEN and SYDVKM. CDR3 protein: CASSLTGNGANVLTF. As DNA, the CDR3 is TGTGCCAGCAGTTTGACAGGGAATGGGGCCAACGTCCTGACTTTC.